Following are 27 T cell receptor beta chains from one sample sequenced in a study of blood T cell repertoires in COVID-19. Generated by immunoSEQ multiplex PCR, the TCRdb table keeps only in-frame clones and is missing some. The sample gives approximately 300,000 clones, over 75% of which show up once; 1% is in the top ten. Sequences were obtained from peripheral blood. Receptor source: a man aged 45-60 years with active or convalescent COVID-19.

The V gene is TRBV27, the J gene TRBJ1-1; D possibly corresponds to TRBD1 (5 bases). The CDR3 is made up of 21 amino acids. V dropped 1 base and J dropped 0 bases, with 27 bases sitting between them. Germline CDR1 is MNHEY and CDR2 is SMNVEV (reference sequence). CDR3 sequence (DNA): TGTGCCAGCAGTTTATGGGGAGGGAGTGTTGAGGGGTACGGCATGAACACTGAAGCTTTCTTT. Amino acid sequence: CASSLWGGSVEGYGMNTEAFF.

The CDR3 spells CASSLKAGGTYGYTF. The CDR3 bases are TGTGCCAGCAGCTTGAAGGCAGGGGGCACATATGGCTACACCTTC. The chain uses TRBV5-4 and TRBJ1-2; 8 bases line up with TRBD1. The V gene end was trimmed by 1 base and the J gene end by 5 bases; junction bases not matched to a gene: 7. This CDR3 is built from 15 residues. Germline CDR1 SGHNT, CDR2 YYREEE (reference sequence).

The CDR3 DNA is TGTGCCAGCAGCTTTAGCGGGAGTCGGTCCTACGAGCAGTACTTC. It translates to CASSFSGSRSYEQYF. This chain joins TRBV28 and TRBJ2-7, with 9 positions matching TRBD2. The CDR3 extends over 15 amino acids. Germline V lookup: CDR1 MDHEN, CDR2 SYDVKM. V lost 6 bases and J lost 1; bases outside the gene matches: 7.

This clone showed up just a few times. V gene TRBV19 combines with J gene TRBJ2-1; TRBD2 agrees at 13 bases. The CDR3 totals 15 residues. Per germline, CDR1 LNHDA and CDR2 SQIVND (reference sequence). V shed 1 base, J shed 8 bases, and the junction held 2 bases outside the gene matches. The CDR3 DNA reads as TGTGCCAGTAGTATAGGACTAGCGGGGGGCGATGAGCAGTTCTTC. Translating gives CASSIGLAGGDEQFF.

The chain links TRBV7-9 to TRBJ2-7; D is perhaps TRBD1 (7 bases). CDR3 length: 15 amino acids. Germline V CDR1 and CDR2: SEHNR, FQNEAQ (reference sequence). V was shortened by 2 bases and J by 0 bases, with 11 bases between the two germline ends. The CDR3 DNA reads TGTGCCAGCAGCTTACAGGGGGGTACCTCCTACGAGCAGTACTTC. Translated, it gives CASSLQGGTSYEQYF.

The chain combines TRBV27 with TRBJ2-7; 10 bases are a match to TRBD2. CDR3 length: 14 amino acids. Looked up from germline, CDR1 is MNHEY and CDR2 is SMNVEV (reference sequence). J gave up 3 bases and V 6 bases, and 5 bases lay outside the gene matches. Here the CDR3 DNA reads TGTGCCAGCAGCCGGACTAGCGGAAGCTACGAGCAGTACTTC. It codes for CASSRTSGSYEQYF.

This sequence joins TRBV4-1 and TRBJ2-1; 7 bases are shared with TRBD2. J lost 1 base, V lost 2 bases, and 2 bases had no gene match. Germline V lookup: CDR1 MGHRA, CDR2 YSYEKL. The CDR3 has 15 amino acids. CDR3 region: CASSQYGGSYNEQFF. CDR3 bases: TGCGCCAGCAGCCAATACGGGGGGTCCTACAATGAGCAGTTCTTC.

The V gene is TRBV6-6, the J gene TRBJ1-1; D remains ambiguous. The germline gives CDR1 MNHNY, CDR2 SVGAGI (reference sequence). This CDR3 region has 15 residues. V lost 0 bases and J 1 base, leaving 9 bases between the germline ends. In DNA form, the CDR3 reads TGTGCCAGCAGTTACTCGGCGGCGGGGAACACTGAAGCTTTCTTT. Translation gives CASSYSAAGNTEAFF.

In this sample, this clone turned up once. CDR3 residues: CASSPVAGAYNEQFF. The CDR3 region has the DNA TGTGCCAGCAGCCCCGTAGCGGGGGCGTACAATGAGCAGTTCTTC. The chain combines TRBV7-2 with TRBJ2-1, with TRBD2 identical over 9 bases. The germline V gene has CDR1 SGHTA and CDR2 FQGNSA. This CDR3 has 15 amino acids. Germline trimming cut 5 bases from V and 4 bases from J; bases unmatched to any gene: 6.

The chain is built from TRBV7-2 and TRBJ2-5, with D maybe TRBD1 (7 bases). The CDR3 spans 16 residues. Germline V gives CDR1 SGHTA, CDR2 FQGNSA. V was cut by 0 bases and J by 5 bases, with 16 bases left in between. Written as DNA, the CDR3 is TGTGCCAGCAGCTTAGCGGAGGCCAGGGGGAGGGAGACCCAGTACTTC. The encoded protein is CASSLAEARGRETQYF.

The J gene is TRBJ1-2, the V gene TRBV2; TRBD1 agrees at 7 bases. Germline V gene sequence: CDR1 SNHLY, CDR2 FYNNEI. V lost 1 base to trimming and J lost 3 bases; unmatched junction nucleotides: 5. This CDR3 is 15 amino acids long. The chain's CDR3 is CASSEETGKDYGYTF. As DNA, the CDR3 is TGTGCCAGCAGTGAAGAGACAGGGAAGGACTATGGCTACACCTTC.

The chain joins TRBV28 to TRBJ1-2; D gene ambiguous. Trimming pared 10 bases from V and 5 bases from J, leaving 17 bases between. The V gene's germline CDR1 is MDHEN and CDR2 SYDVKM. The CDR3 loop spans 13 amino acids. This CDR3 is CATRGTEEYGYTF. The CDR3 region has the DNA TGTGCCACCAGAGGTACAGAAGAATATGGCTACACCTTC.

This clone was seen just once. V gene TRBV28 combines with J gene TRBJ1-2; D gene uncertain. CDR1 MDHEN and CDR2 SYDVKM come from the germline V gene. With 6 bases removed from V and 1 base from J, the gap between germline ends came to 15 bases. CDR3 length: 15 amino acids. CDR3 loop: CASSPGLSFNYGYTF. The CDR3 DNA follows: TGTGCCAGCAGCCCAGGATTATCCTTTAACTATGGCTACACCTTC.

Only a few counts were recorded for this clone. The chain couples TRBV21-1 to TRBJ1-6; the table's D call, TRBD1, has no DNA check behind it. TRBV21-1 is a pseudogene locus. CDR3 length: 16 residues. CDR3 amino acids: CASSYISGQVDSPLHF. The CDR3 bases are TGTGCCAGCAGTTACATCTCAGGACAGGTTGATTCACCCCTCCACTTT.

This chain's CDR3 is CASSPTGRETQYF. In nucleotides, the CDR3 is TGTGCCAGCAGCCCGACAGGGAGAGAGACCCAGTACTTC. J is TRBJ2-5 and V is TRBV27, with 7 bases fitting TRBD1. After removal of 6 bases from V and 4 bases from J, the junction contained 5 bases not matched to a gene. The CDR3 contains 13 residues. The germline V gene has CDR1 MNHEY and CDR2 SMNVEV (reference sequence).

This chain links TRBV11-2 with TRBJ2-2; 11 bases match TRBD2. Germline CDR1 and CDR2: SGHAT and FQNNGV. V shed 2 bases, J shed 6 bases, and the junction held 8 bases outside the gene matches. CDR3 length: 17 amino acids. DNA for the CDR3: TGTGCCAGCAGCTTATTAGTAACTAGCGGGGGTCCCGGGGAGCTGTTTTTT. Protein product: CASSLLVTSGGPGELFF.

The V and J genes are TRBV27 and TRBJ2-5; tentatively, D is TRBD1 (6 bases). The CDR3 extends over 13 amino acids. Between the trimmed V and J ends, which lost 5 bases and 5 bases, there was a span of 12 bases. Per germline, CDR1 MNHEY and CDR2 SMNVEV (reference sequence). In nucleotides, the CDR3 is TGTGCCAGCAGTAGACAGGTTGCGGAGACCCAGTACTTC. Translating it yields CASSRQVAETQYF.

The chain links TRBV6-2 or TRBV6-3 to TRBJ2-3, with 9 positions matching TRBD2. Germline V gives CDR1 MNHEY, CDR2 SVGEGT. The CDR3 has 15 residues. V lost 5 bases and J lost 1; bases outside the gene matches: 4. In nucleotides, the CDR3 is TGTGCCAGCAGTCAAGCGGGGGGCGGCACAGATACGCAGTATTTT. Its translation is CASSQAGGGTDTQYF.

The chain recombines TRBV7-2 with TRBJ2-7, with D perhaps matching TRBD2 (6 bases). Germline values: CDR1 SGHTA, CDR2 FQGNSA. The ends were cut back, 1 base at V and 4 bases at J, with 14 bases in the middle. There are 15 residues in the CDR3. This CDR3 is CASSLGLDWGYEQYF. In DNA, the CDR3 is TGTGCCAGCAGCTTAGGACTAGATTGGGGATACGAGCAGTACTTC.

This clone occurred a few times. The chain links TRBV18 to TRBJ2-5; 9 bases are shared with TRBD2. This CDR3 has 14 residues. CDR1 and CDR2 from the germline V gene are KGHSH and LQKENI. V gave up 3 bases and J gave up 3 bases; unmatched junction bases: 2. The CDR3 spells CASSPERGEETQYF. The DNA for the CDR3 is TGTGCCAGCTCACCTGAGCGGGGGGAAGAGACCCAGTACTTC.

CDR3 bases: TGTGCCAGCAGCTTCGTTCCAGGGGTATGGGGCACAACTAATGAAAAACTGTTTTTT. Protein product: CASSFVPGVWGTTNEKLFF. The J gene is TRBJ1-4, the V gene TRBV7-2, with a possible D match to TRBD1 (6 bases). The CDR3 sequence is 19 residues long. The germline V gene has CDR1 SGHTA and CDR2 FQGNSA. Trimming shortened V by 3 bases and J by 0 bases, and 20 bases separated the two germline ends.

V is TRBV5-1 and J is TRBJ2-3, with 10 nucleotides matching TRBD2. The CDR3 is 16 amino acids. Per the germline V gene, CDR1 is SGHRS and CDR2 is YFSETQ. J gave up 4 bases and V 4 bases, and 9 bases lay outside the gene matches. CDR3 loop: CASSPEGSGGPDTQYF. The CDR3, as DNA: TGCGCCAGCAGCCCGGAGGGTAGCGGGGGGCCAGATACGCAGTATTTT.

V usage is TRBV30 and J usage is TRBJ1-6, with D tentatively TRBD1 (5 bases). The CDR3 runs to 14 residues. The V and J ends lost 4 bases and 7 bases respectively, with 14 bases between them. CDR1 and CDR2 (germline): GTSNPN, SVGIG (reference sequence). CDR3 DNA: TGTGCCTGGACCATACCGGGGGGGAATTCACCCCTCCACTTT. Translation gives CAWTIPGGNSPLHF. Full variable domain (rest looked up from reference TRBV30 and TRBJ1-6): SQTIHQWPATLVQPVGSPLSLECTVEGTSNPNLYWYRQAAGRGLQLLFYSVGIGQISSEVPQNLSASRPQDRQFILSSKKLLLSDSGFYLCAWTIPGGNSPLHFGNGTRLTVT.

This chain connects TRBV4-1 to TRBJ1-5, with D possibly TRBD1 on 6 matching bases. Trimming pared 2 bases from V and 3 bases from J, leaving 20 bases between. This CDR3 is 18 amino acids long. CDR1 and CDR2 (germline): MGHRA, YSYEKL. CDR3 residues: CASSQFQQGMLSNQPQHF. DNA of the CDR3: TGCGCCAGCAGCCAATTCCAACAGGGAATGCTATCCAATCAGCCCCAGCATTTT.

The chain uses TRBV7-6 and TRBJ2-1; TRBD2 might be the D (6 bases). The germline gives CDR1 SGHVS, CDR2 FNYEAQ. The V end lost 5 bases, the J end lost 12 bases, and 14 bases lay between the germline ends. This CDR3 has 12 amino acids. This chain's CDR3 is CASSPVGDWQFF. The DNA for the CDR3 is TGTGCCAGCAGCCCCGTCGGGGACTGGCAGTTCTTC.

The sample holds a few counts of this clone. The V and J genes are TRBV7-9 and TRBJ1-4; D is perhaps TRBD1 (5 bases). Trimming cost V 5 bases and J 0 bases, with 13 bases left between them. This CDR3 comprises 16 residues. Germline assignment: CDR1 SEHNR and CDR2 FQNEAQ (reference sequence). The CDR3, as DNA: TGTGCCAGCAGCCGCGGACATGGTTCAACTAATGAAAAACTGTTTTTT. Amino acids: CASSRGHGSTNEKLFF.

The chain joins TRBV5-8 to TRBJ1-1; D may be TRBD1 (6 bases). The CDR3 covers 12 residues. The ends were cut back, 2 bases at V and 7 bases at J, with 9 bases in the middle. The germline gives CDR1 SGHTS, CDR2 YDEGEE. CDR3 loop: CASSFQGIEAFF. As DNA, the CDR3 is TGTGCCAGCAGCTTCCAGGGGATTGAAGCTTTCTTT.